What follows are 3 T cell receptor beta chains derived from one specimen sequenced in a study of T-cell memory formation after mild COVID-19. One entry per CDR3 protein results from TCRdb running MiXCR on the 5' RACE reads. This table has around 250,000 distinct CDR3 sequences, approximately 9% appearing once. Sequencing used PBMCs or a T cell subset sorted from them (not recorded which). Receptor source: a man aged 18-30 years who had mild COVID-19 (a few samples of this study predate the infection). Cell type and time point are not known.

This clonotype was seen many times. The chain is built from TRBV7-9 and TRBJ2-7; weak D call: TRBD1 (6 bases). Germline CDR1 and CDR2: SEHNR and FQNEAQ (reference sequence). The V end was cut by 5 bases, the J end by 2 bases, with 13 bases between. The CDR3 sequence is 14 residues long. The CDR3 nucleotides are TGTGCCAGCAGCCCGTGGACAGCTACCTACGAGCAGTACTTC. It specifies CASSPWTATYEQYF.

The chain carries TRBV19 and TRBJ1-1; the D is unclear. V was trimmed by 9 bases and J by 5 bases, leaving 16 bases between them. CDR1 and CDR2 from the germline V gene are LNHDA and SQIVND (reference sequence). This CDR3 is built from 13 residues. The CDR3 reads CASAPGFRTEAFF. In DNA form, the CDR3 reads TGTGCCAGCGCCCCGGGGTTTCGGACTGAAGCTTTCTTT.

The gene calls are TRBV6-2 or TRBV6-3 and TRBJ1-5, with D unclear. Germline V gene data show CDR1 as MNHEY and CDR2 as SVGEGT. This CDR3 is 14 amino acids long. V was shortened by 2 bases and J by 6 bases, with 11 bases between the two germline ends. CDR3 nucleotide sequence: TGTGCCAGCAGTTACCTCGGTACGAGTCAGCCCCAGCATTTT. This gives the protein CASSYLGTSQPQHF.